This TCR beta chain stems from a study of blood T cell repertoires in COVID-19 (dated by TCRdb to 2018 to 2020). About the full investigation: Collaborator samples came from the United States, Italy and Spain and covered acute and convalescent phases of COVID-19. The material from the prospective study consisted of cDNA or gDNA derived from T cells, B-cell-depleted T cells, or PBMCs. Deeply sampled blood TCRbeta repertoires from subjects exposed to, actively infected with, or recovered from COVID-19 were included in the dataset. The repertoires were released in a freely available public database meant as a resource for research on the immune response to SARS-CoV-2. The samples were drawn from two sources: the first 160 participants of the ongoing ImmuneRACE study, and approximately 1,300 subjects contributed by 6 global collaborators. A de-identified subject ID, COVID-19 status, age in years and sex were almost always included in the sample metadata. Where available, HLA class I and class II types were obtained from metadata supplied by the sample provider rather than from assay-based typing. Overall results and qualifications from the work: Clinical and demographic metadata were provided uncurated, with the amount varying by source and participant.

TCRbeta CDR3 regions were amplified from genomic DNA using the immunoSEQ Assay, a bias-controlled multiplex PCR. Processing in the source paper ran as follows. Nucleated cell counts per sample were estimated from amplification of reference gene primers within the assay. To quantify the absolute abundance of each unique TCRbeta CDR3 rearrangement, sequence reads were collapsed and filtered. Productive Simpson clonality was computed per sample as the square root of Simpson's diversity index over productive rearrangements. TCRdb mirrors the immuneACCESS table, restricted to in-frame sequences. Some clones are absent from its copies; in checked studies, under half trace to an unresolved V gene, and the reason for the others is unknown. D and trimming were read from the DNA, whereas the V and J calls and clone size are those reported in that table. This sample comprises approximately 69,000 clones, about 84% of them detected only once. 1.5% to 2% of the sample comes from the top ten.

Cut back by 8 bases and 1 base, the V and J ends lie 9 bases apart. The CDR3 goes from the cysteine to the phenylalanine over 13 residues. The kept DNA is CDR3 alone, 39 bases in frame from the first base. From the germline V gene, CDR1 is MRHNA and CDR2 is SNTAGT. This clone was observed a few times. Its antigen specificity is not known. Base qualities are missing; no much larger clone stands one base away. The collaborating institutions used their own protocols to collect whole blood in K2EDTA tubes. Collaborator samples were shipped for TCRbeta analysis as frozen whole blood, isolated PBMCs, or DNA extracted from either sample type.

The rearrangement joined TRBV6-4 to TRBJ1-5, with TRBD1 tentatively as D gene (5 bases match). This sequence originates from an older woman with acute or convalescent COVID-19. Sequencing used peripheral blood. At the DNA level, the sequence is TGTGCCAGCGGGCGACAGAGCAATCAGCCCCAGCATTTT. This is translated as CASGRQSNQPQHF.